The 20 T cell receptor beta chains in this list originate from one sample, sequenced in a study of STAT5B mutations in CD4+ large granular lymphocyte leukemia (dated by TCRdb to the early 2020s). The method behind the library was the immunoSEQ multiplex PCR assay. The immuneACCESS repertoire file appears here via TCRdb, limited to in-frame rearrangements. These files lack a portion of the clones; in checked studies, under half of the deficit traces to unresolved V genes, and the cause of the others is not known. Across this sample there are 20,000 to 25,000 clones, with roughly 80% seen only once. Roughly 9% of the sample is in the top ten clones. The sequenced sample consisted of CD4+ T cells from blood buffy coats. These receptor sequences come from a human donor in good health.

This clone was detected only a few times. The chain combines TRBV28 with TRBJ1-1, with a possible D match to TRBD1 (5 bases). Germline CDR1 reads MDHEN; CDR2 reads SYDVKM. Trimming took off 8 bases at V and 1 base at J, with 17 bases between the two ends. This CDR3 has 15 residues. CDR3 in DNA: TGTGCCAGCTCCGCGGTAGGGGCGGGGAACACTGAAGCTTTCTTT. Translated: CASSAVGAGNTEAFF.

CDR3 amino acids: CASSLVGLAGVTDTQYF. CDR3 DNA sequence: TGTGCCAGCAGCTTAGTGGGATTAGCGGGAGTCACAGATACGCAGTATTTT. The gene calls are TRBV7-9 and TRBJ2-3, with 9 bases lining up with TRBD2. The CDR3 totals 17 residues. Germline CDR1 and CDR2: SEHNR and FQNEAQ (reference sequence). After removal of 1 base from V and 2 bases from J, the junction contained 7 bases not matched to a gene.

There are a few counts of this clone. V is TRBV2 and J is TRBJ1-4, with a possible D match to TRBD1 (5 bases). The CDR3 is 14 residues long. Trimming shortened V by 6 bases and J by 4 bases, and 12 bases separated the two germline ends. In germline, CDR1 is SNHLY, CDR2 FYNNEI. CDR3 in DNA: TGTGCCAGCAGAGTAGGGACGGGTAATGAAAAACTGTTTTTT. Residues: CASRVGTGNEKLFF.

This chain uses TRBV4-3 with TRBJ2-2; 8 bases fit TRBD2. Trimming removed 0 bases from V and 5 bases from J; junction bases left unmatched: 5. Germline CDR1 LGHNA, CDR2 YSLEER. The CDR3 runs 16 residues. DNA of the CDR3: TGCGCCAGCAGCCAAGATCGGGAGGGCCGGACCGGGGAGCTGTTTTTT. It codes for CASSQDREGRTGELFF.

This chain links TRBV7-8 with TRBJ1-1, with D tentatively TRBD1 (5 bases). The CDR3 loop spans 14 amino acids. The germline CDR1 and CDR2 sequences are SGHVS and FQNEAQ. Trimming pared 2 bases from V and 1 base from J, leaving 8 bases between. The CDR3 is CASSLMGQNTEAFF. DNA of the CDR3: TGTGCCAGCAGCTTAATGGGGCAGAACACTGAAGCTTTCTTT.

This chain joins TRBV28 and TRBJ1-5; possibly TRBD1 for D (6 bases). V was cut by 7 bases and J by 2 bases, with 12 bases left in between. The germline CDR1 and CDR2 sequences are MDHEN and SYDVKM. CDR3 length: 14 residues. The CDR3 is CASMGAGGNQPQHF. Here the CDR3 DNA reads TGTGCCAGCATGGGGGCAGGGGGCAATCAGCCCCAGCATTTT.

J is TRBJ1-5 and V is TRBV7-9, with a possible D match to TRBD1 (6 bases). The CDR3 is 15 residues long. Germline V gives CDR1 SEHNR, CDR2 FQNEAQ (reference sequence). Trimming pared 5 bases from V and 5 bases from J, leaving 16 bases between. CDR3 sequence (DNA): TGTGCCAGCAGCGTACAGGGCGTGGGGCATCAGCCCCAGCATTTT. This gives the protein CASSVQGVGHQPQHF.

V usage is TRBV6-5 and J usage is TRBJ2-5; 9 nucleotides match TRBD1. The ends lost 6 bases at V and 2 bases at J; junction bases unmatched: 7. Germline-derived CDR1 and CDR2 are MNHEY and SVGAGI. This CDR3 comprises 15 residues. This CDR3 reads CASREPTGGQETQYF. CDR3 bases: TGTGCCAGCAGGGAACCGACAGGGGGGCAAGAGACCCAGTACTTC.

The J gene is TRBJ2-1, the V gene TRBV6-5, with D possibly being TRBD2 (6 bases). Trimming cost V 5 bases and J 13 bases, with 15 bases left between them. The length of the CDR3 is 12 residues. Germline CDR1 and CDR2: MNHEY and SVGAGI. CDR3 sequence reads: CASSRKPGDQFF. CDR3 DNA sequence: TGTGCCAGCAGTCGTAAACCGGGAGACCAGTTCTTC.

The J gene is TRBJ2-3, the V gene TRBV28; 8 nucleotides match TRBD2. Germline-derived CDR1 and CDR2 are MDHEN and SYDVKM. V trimming: 10 bases; J trimming: 4 bases; junction bases outside the gene matches: 13. The CDR3 has 15 residues. This CDR3 is CATSPSGSEADTQYF. The CDR3 DNA is TGTGCCACCTCACCAAGCGGGAGTGAAGCAGATACGCAGTATTTT.

V is TRBV5-5 and J is TRBJ2-3; 10 bases agree with TRBD2. The ends lost 0 bases at V and 0 bases at J; junction bases unmatched: 7. CDR3 length equals 18 residues. From germline, CDR1 is SGHKS and CDR2 YYEKEE (reference sequence). CDR3 region: CASSLVPSGGLSTDTQYF. CDR3 nucleotide sequence: TGTGCCAGCAGCTTGGTCCCTAGCGGGGGCCTTAGCACAGATACGCAGTATTTT.

V usage is TRBV6-5 and J usage is TRBJ2-1; 10 bases are shared with TRBD2. Germline V gives CDR1 MNHEY, CDR2 SVGAGI. Germline trimming cut 6 bases from V and 4 bases from J; bases unmatched to any gene: 3. The CDR3 is 14 residues long. CDR3 sequence (DNA): TGTGCCAGCAGGAGCGGGGGGGGATACAATGAGCAGTTCTTC. Encoded protein: CASRSGGGYNEQFF.

This rearrangement joins TRBV7-2 to TRBJ2-5; 10 bases agree with TRBD2. The V and J ends lost 4 bases and 4 bases, in that order; junction bases with no gene match: 9. CDR3 length equals 16 residues. The germline CDR1 and CDR2 sequences are SGHTA and FQGNSA. Written as DNA, the CDR3 is TGTGCCAGCAGCTCCAGCGGGGGGGGAGGAAGAGAGACCCAGTACTTC. Translating it yields CASSSSGGGGRETQYF.

There are a few counts of this clone. This sequence joins TRBV28 and TRBJ1-5, with 7 bases lining up with TRBD1. V was pared by 6 bases and J by 6 bases, with 11 bases of the junction left unmatched. CDR1 MDHEN and CDR2 SYDVKM come from the germline V gene. The CDR3 is 15 amino acids. The CDR3 spells CASRARDSQAQPQHF. CDR3 nucleotides: TGTGCCAGCAGGGCTAGGGACAGTCAGGCTCAGCCCCAGCATTTT.

This chain uses TRBV5-4 with TRBJ2-3, with D perhaps being TRBD1 or TRBD2 (5 bases each). This CDR3 has 15 amino acids. V lost 0 bases and J lost 2, with 10 bases in between. The germline gives CDR1 SGHNT, CDR2 YYREEE (reference sequence). The CDR3 DNA reads as TGTGCCAGCAGCTTGGCCGTGGGACCCACAGATACGCAGTATTTT. It yields the protein CASSLAVGPTDTQYF.

The chain couples TRBV19 to TRBJ2-7; D unclear. Germline assignment: CDR1 LNHDA and CDR2 SQIVND (reference sequence). This CDR3 is 13 amino acids long. Trimming shortened V by 0 bases and J by 6 bases, and 9 bases separated the two germline ends. The CDR3 DNA is TGTGCCAGTAGTATAGATCTGACGGGCGAGCAGTACTTC. It is translated as CASSIDLTGEQYF.

The rearrangement links TRBV19 to TRBJ2-1; D unresolved. This CDR3 has 13 residues. Germline CDR1 and CDR2: LNHDA and SQIVND (reference sequence). The V and J ends lost 5 bases and 5 bases respectively, with 10 bases between them. CDR3 coding DNA: TGTGCCAGTAGTGGGCACTGGGACAATGAGCAGTTCTTC. It is translated as CASSGHWDNEQFF.

This clone was detected only once. This chain uses TRBV6-1 with TRBJ2-1; TRBD1 agrees at 9 bases. V lost 5 bases, J lost 9 bases, and 8 bases stayed unmatched. The CDR3 sequence is 14 residues long. Germline CDR1 is MNHNS and CDR2 is SASEGT. The CDR3 spells CASSNRGRQVEQFF. The CDR3 bases are TGTGCCAGCAGTAACAGGGGGCGCCAAGTTGAGCAGTTCTTC.

The rearrangement uses TRBV4-1 and TRBJ2-2; 10 nucleotides match TRBD1. CDR3 size: 15 residues. Germline loops: CDR1 MGHRA, CDR2 YSYEKL. Germline trimming cut 5 bases from V and 4 bases from J; bases unmatched to any gene: 4. In DNA, the CDR3 is TGCGCCAGCAGCACTCGGGACAGGGGCACCGGGGAGCTGTTTTTT. This encodes CASSTRDRGTGELFF.

The rearrangement links TRBV2 to TRBJ2-3; D is uncertain. The V end was cut by 6 bases, the J end by 1 base, with 8 bases between. Looked up from germline, CDR1 is SNHLY and CDR2 is FYNNEI. The CDR3 is 13 residues long. The CDR3 region has the DNA TGTGCCAGCAGCCTCGATGGCACAGATACGCAGTATTTT. Translation gives CASSLDGTDTQYF.